This T cell receptor (beta chain) is drawn from a study of blood T cell repertoires in COVID-19. Study-level background: The United States, Italy and Spain supplied acute and convalescent COVID-19 samples. PBMCs, B-cell-depleted T cells, or T cells were the source of the cDNA or gDNA that made up the material.

In the original processing: Quantification of nucleated cells was approximated via reference gene primer amplification. Only in-frame clones appear in the TCRdb table, and some are missing; sequencing was by immunoSEQ multiplex PCR. V, J and clone size were drawn from that table, and D and trimming were deduced from the DNA. The sample comprises 250,000 or so clones, approximately 88% of which are singletons, and approximately 6% rests with the top ten. The Seattle patients, enrolled during active infection, were followed longitudinally. The trim removed 3 bases at V and 3 bases at J, leaving 5 bases unmatched. CDR1 and CDR2 (germline): LNHDA, SQIVND (reference sequence). CDR3 length equals 16 residues.

This chain links TRBV19 with TRBJ2-4; TRBD2 matches at 10 bases. The receptor comes from a woman aged 30 to 39 with COVID-19, enrolled during active disease. The sample taken for sequencing was peripheral blood. Here the CDR3 DNA reads TGTGCCAGTAGTATGCTGCCTAGCGGGGGCAAAAACATTCAGTACTTC. Amino acids: CASSMLPSGGKNIQYF.